A selection of T cell receptor beta chains follows, all from one sample in a study of vaccination and CD4 T cells after COVID-19. TCRdb ran MiXCR on the PCR reads and lists one entry per CDR3 protein. Among about 21,000 distinct CDR3 sequences listed, 46% were seen once. Antigens for these TCRs are unknown. Source: CD4+ T cells from blood, cultured in vitro, taken about 7 months after SARS-CoV-2 vaccination. These receptors all come from a human donor who had recovered from COVID-19. The CDR3 runs from the conserved cysteine through the conserved F or W. The order of the fields is CDR3 DNA, CDR3 protein, D gene, J gene, clone size, V gene. A D gene is named only where the DNA matches it firmly. Size is stated for part of the rows, as once, few or many counts, or as a class when the clone is expanded.

CDR3nt: TGTGCCAGCAGCCGTGGGACAGGGTGGGGTGCATGGGAGACCCAGTACTTC
CDR3aa: CASSRGTGWGAWETQYF
d_gene: TRBD1
j_gene: TRBJ2-5
abundance: few
v_gene: TRBV7-9

CDR3nt: TGTGCCAGCAGTGCTACAGGTACTCATCGGCCCCAGCATTTT
CDR3aa: CASSATGTHRPQHF
d_gene: .
j_gene: TRBJ1-5
abundance: .
v_gene: TRBV27

CDR3nt: TGTGCCAGCAGTACGTCTACAGGGGAAGCCCAGCATTTT
CDR3aa: CASSTSTGEAQHF
d_gene: TRBD1
j_gene: TRBJ1-5
abundance: few
v_gene: TRBV6-1

CDR3nt: TGCAGTGCACCTCTAGCGGCCTCGCAGTTCTTC
CDR3aa: CSAPLAASQFF
d_gene: TRBD2
j_gene: TRBJ2-1
abundance: few
v_gene: TRBV20-1

CDR3nt: TGCAGTGCTACTCAGTTGGGAGTTCTCGGAGAGCAGTTCTTC
CDR3aa: CSATQLGVLGEQFF
d_gene: .
j_gene: TRBJ2-1
abundance: .
v_gene: TRBV20-1

CDR3nt: TGTGCCAGCAGCTTAAACCTTGAATACACTGAAGCTTTCTTT
CDR3aa: CASSLNLEYTEAFF
d_gene: .
j_gene: TRBJ1-1
abundance: .
v_gene: TRBV7-2

CDR3nt: TGTGCCAGCACCGCGCCAATTGCTCGGGAAGCTTTCTTT
CDR3aa: CASTAPIAREAFF
d_gene: .
j_gene: TRBJ1-1
abundance: .
v_gene: TRBV6-1

CDR3nt: TGTGCCAGCAGTCAATATTCACCCCTCCACTTT
CDR3aa: CASSQYSPLHF
d_gene: .
j_gene: TRBJ1-6
abundance: .
v_gene: TRBV6-1

CDR3nt: TGCGCCAGCAGCCAAGAGTGGTCTAGCGGGAGCTGGGTGACCCAGTACTTC
CDR3aa: CASSQEWSSGSWVTQYF
d_gene: TRBD2
j_gene: TRBJ2-5
abundance: .
v_gene: TRBV4-3

CDR3nt: TGTGCCACCAGCTCCCGATCGTGGGCGGGAGGTTTTAGTGAGCAGTTCTTC
CDR3aa: CATSSRSWAGGFSEQFF
d_gene: TRBD2
j_gene: TRBJ2-1
abundance: few
v_gene: TRBV15

CDR3nt: TGTGCCAGCAGTTGGGGACAGGTCACAGATACGCAGTATTTT
CDR3aa: CASSWGQVTDTQYF
d_gene: TRBD1
j_gene: TRBJ2-3
abundance: .
v_gene: TRBV27

CDR3nt: TGCAGTGCTCAGAGCAGAACCATCTCCTACAATGAGCAGTTCTTC
CDR3aa: CSAQSRTISYNEQFF
d_gene: .
j_gene: TRBJ2-1
abundance: .
v_gene: TRBV20-1

CDR3nt: TGTGCCAGCAGCACGCTAGCGGGGGCAGGAGATACGCAGTATTTT
CDR3aa: CASSTLAGAGDTQYF
d_gene: TRBD2
j_gene: TRBJ2-3
abundance: .
v_gene: TRBV6-4

CDR3nt: TGTGCCAGCAGCGCTAAAGATACGCAGTATTTT
CDR3aa: CASSAKDTQYF
d_gene: .
j_gene: TRBJ2-3
abundance: .
v_gene: TRBV2

CDR3nt: TGTGCCAGCAGCCTAAGACAGGGCAGGAGTGAGCAGTTCTTC
CDR3aa: CASSLRQGRSEQFF
d_gene: TRBD1
j_gene: TRBJ2-1
abundance: once
v_gene: TRBV7-3

CDR3nt: TGTGCCAGCAGGGGAACTGCAAGTACGCAGTATTTT
CDR3aa: CASRGTASTQYF
d_gene: .
j_gene: TRBJ2-3
abundance: .
v_gene: TRBV6-1

CDR3nt: TGTGCCAGCAGTTCGTACAATAGAGGGGCCTACGAGCAGTACTTC
CDR3aa: CASSSYNRGAYEQYF
d_gene: .
j_gene: TRBJ2-7
abundance: .
v_gene: TRBV27

CDR3nt: TGTGCCAGCAGCTTTGAGTGGTCGCGAGAGACCCAGTACTTC
CDR3aa: CASSFEWSRETQYF
d_gene: .
j_gene: TRBJ2-5
abundance: .
v_gene: TRBV7-9

CDR3nt: TGCAGTGCTAGAGATCAAAATAGGTTAGGGACAGGAGCTTTCTTT
CDR3aa: CSARDQNRLGTGAFF
d_gene: TRBD1
j_gene: TRBJ1-1
abundance: .
v_gene: TRBV20-1

CDR3nt: TGTGCCATCGGAGGTTCAGCGGGGGACTACAATGAGCAGTTCTTC
CDR3aa: CAIGGSAGDYNEQFF
d_gene: TRBD2
j_gene: TRBJ2-1
abundance: .
v_gene: TRBV10-3

CDR3nt: TGTGCCAGCAGCGCCCTCGGGTTGGGGGAGGGATACCAAGAGACCCAGTACTTC
CDR3aa: CASSALGLGEGYQETQYF
d_gene: TRBD2
j_gene: TRBJ2-5
abundance: medium-sized
v_gene: TRBV7-9

CDR3nt: TGTGCCAGCAGCTCGCAGGGGATTCAGAACACTGAAGCTTTCTTT
CDR3aa: CASSSQGIQNTEAFF
d_gene: .
j_gene: TRBJ1-1
abundance: once
v_gene: TRBV7-2

CDR3nt: TGCGCCAGCAGCTTGACTGGACAGGCAACCTACTCACCCCTCCACTTT
CDR3aa: CASSLTGQATYSPLHF
d_gene: TRBD1
j_gene: TRBJ1-6
abundance: .
v_gene: TRBV5-1

CDR3nt: TGTGCCAGCAGCAAAGACCCCAGACCGGAGCAGTATGGGACCCAGTACTTC
CDR3aa: CASSKDPRPEQYGTQYF
d_gene: .
j_gene: TRBJ2-5
abundance: few
v_gene: TRBV27

CDR3nt: TGTGCCAGCAGCTTGGGGGTGGGGGCGGGGGAGACCCAGTACTTC
CDR3aa: CASSLGVGAGETQYF
d_gene: .
j_gene: TRBJ2-5
abundance: .
v_gene: TRBV7-2

CDR3nt: TGCAGTGCTAGTACAGGGCCCTATGGCTACACCTTC
CDR3aa: CSASTGPYGYTF
d_gene: .
j_gene: TRBJ1-2
abundance: few
v_gene: TRBV20-1

CDR3nt: TGTGCCAGCAGCCATCAGGGAGGGCTTGAGCAGTTCTTC
CDR3aa: CASSHQGGLEQFF
d_gene: TRBD2
j_gene: TRBJ2-1
abundance: few
v_gene: TRBV5-4

CDR3nt: TGTGCCAGCAGTGAAATGTTTGGCCTGGGAGAGACCCAGTACTTC
CDR3aa: CASSEMFGLGETQYF
d_gene: .
j_gene: TRBJ2-5
abundance: .
v_gene: TRBV2

CDR3nt: TGTGCCAGCAGGCGGACTAGCCGCTACGAGCAGTACTTC
CDR3aa: CASRRTSRYEQYF
d_gene: TRBD2
j_gene: TRBJ2-7
abundance: .
v_gene: TRBV6-2/TRBV6-3

CDR3nt: TGCGCCAGCACCAAAAGGACAGGTCCCTACGAGCAGTACTTC
CDR3aa: CASTKRTGPYEQYF
d_gene: TRBD1
j_gene: TRBJ2-7
abundance: .
v_gene: TRBV4-1

CDR3nt: TGTGCCAGCAGTTACTCCCCGGACAGGGGGTCGGGCTATGGCTACACCTTC
CDR3aa: CASSYSPDRGSGYGYTF
d_gene: TRBD1
j_gene: TRBJ1-2
abundance: few
v_gene: TRBV6-5

CDR3nt: TGCAGTGCTGGACTAGCGGAACGATACAATGAGCAGTTCTTC
CDR3aa: CSAGLAERYNEQFF
d_gene: TRBD2
j_gene: TRBJ2-1
abundance: medium-sized
v_gene: TRBV20-1

CDR3nt: TGTGCCAGCAGCATCGGCGGGACTAGCGGTTACAATGAGCAGTTCTTC
CDR3aa: CASSIGGTSGYNEQFF
d_gene: TRBD2
j_gene: TRBJ2-1
abundance: .
v_gene: TRBV7-2

CDR3nt: TGTGCCAGCAGCCAAGGAGCGGGGTGGGGGGCAGAGACCCAGTACTTC
CDR3aa: CASSQGAGWGAETQYF
d_gene: .
j_gene: TRBJ2-5
abundance: .
v_gene: TRBV4-2

CDR3nt: TGCAGTGCTAGAACACCAAACTACAATGAGCAGTTCTTC
CDR3aa: CSARTPNYNEQFF
d_gene: .
j_gene: TRBJ2-1
abundance: .
v_gene: TRBV20-1

CDR3nt: TGCAGTGCCACCTGGGCGGGAGGGCCTCACAATGAGCAGTTCTTC
CDR3aa: CSATWAGGPHNEQFF
d_gene: TRBD2
j_gene: TRBJ2-1
abundance: .
v_gene: TRBV20-1

CDR3nt: TGTGCCAGCAGTGAAGGTGGGGGGGTAAAGACCCAGTACTTC
CDR3aa: CASSEGGGVKTQYF
d_gene: TRBD2
j_gene: TRBJ2-5
abundance: few
v_gene: TRBV6-1

CDR3nt: TGTGCCAGTAGTTTGGACAGGCCGGGGGAGACCCAGTACTTC
CDR3aa: CASSLDRPGETQYF
d_gene: TRBD1
j_gene: TRBJ2-5
abundance: .
v_gene: TRBV19

CDR3nt: TGTGCCAGCAGCTTAGTAGGGGAAGTGAACGCTTTCTTT
CDR3aa: CASSLVGEVNAFF
d_gene: .
j_gene: TRBJ1-1
abundance: .
v_gene: TRBV7-9

CDR3nt: TGTGCCAGCTCACCAAGGGGGACTTGGTTGGGCTACACCTTC
CDR3aa: CASSPRGTWLGYTF
d_gene: .
j_gene: TRBJ1-2
abundance: .
v_gene: TRBV18

CDR3nt: TGCAGTACACGGAGGGGCAGGGTCGACTATAGCAATCAGCCCCAGCATTTT
CDR3aa: CSTRRGRVDYSNQPQHF
d_gene: .
j_gene: TRBJ1-5
abundance: few
v_gene: TRBV20-1

CDR3nt: TGTGCCAGCAGTGACCCCGGAGGGGGCGGGGAGACCCAGTACTTC
CDR3aa: CASSDPGGGGETQYF
d_gene: .
j_gene: TRBJ2-5
abundance: few
v_gene: TRBV25-1

CDR3nt: TGCAGTGCCGAGAACGGGGGGGCAGATACGCAGTATTTT
CDR3aa: CSAENGGADTQYF
d_gene: TRBD2
j_gene: TRBJ2-3
abundance: .
v_gene: TRBV20-1

CDR3nt: TGCAGTGCTAGAGTACAGACCTACGAGCAGTACTTC
CDR3aa: CSARVQTYEQYF
d_gene: .
j_gene: TRBJ2-7
abundance: .
v_gene: TRBV20-1

CDR3nt: TGTGCCAGCAGTTGGGGATACGATCGGACTATCCAAGAGACCCAGTACTTC
CDR3aa: CASSWGYDRTIQETQYF
d_gene: .
j_gene: TRBJ2-5
abundance: .
v_gene: TRBV6-2/TRBV6-3